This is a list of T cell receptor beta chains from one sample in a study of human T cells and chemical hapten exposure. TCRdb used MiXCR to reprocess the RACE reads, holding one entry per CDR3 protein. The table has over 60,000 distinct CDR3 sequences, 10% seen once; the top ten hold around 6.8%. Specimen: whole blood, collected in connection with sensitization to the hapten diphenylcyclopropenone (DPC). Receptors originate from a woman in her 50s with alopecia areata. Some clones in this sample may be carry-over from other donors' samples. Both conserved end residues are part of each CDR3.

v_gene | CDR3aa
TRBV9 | CASSVADGRLDEEQYF
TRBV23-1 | CASSQSAFRDSPLNTDTQYF
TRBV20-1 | CSAIRLGAYEQYF
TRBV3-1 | CASSSNEKLFF
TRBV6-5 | CASSYPNSPLHF
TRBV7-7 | CASSLALSGATYNEQFF
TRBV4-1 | CASSQGIGGGQDEQFF
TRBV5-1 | CASSLAGGLHEQYF
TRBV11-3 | CASSPSPTSGRAHEQFF
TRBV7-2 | CASSYSGNNEQFF